Below are 24 T cell receptor beta chains sequenced from a single sample in a study of neoadjuvant anti-PD-1 for oral cavity cancer. Data came from immunoSEQ multiplex PCR; TCRdb stores just in-frame clones and leaves some out. The sample gives about 14,000 clones, 66% of which show up once; 2% to 2.5% is in the top ten. This sample comprised PBMCs, obtained before nivolumab (anti-PD-1) treatment. The receptors originated from a person between 40 and 85 years old with oral cavity squamous cell carcinoma.

V gene TRBV5-1 combines with J gene TRBJ1-1; D is possibly TRBD1 (6 bases). This CDR3 region has 14 residues. Germline V lookup: CDR1 SGHRS, CDR2 YFSETQ. V was trimmed by 4 bases and J by 3 bases, leaving 13 bases between them. CDR3 bases: TGCGCCAGCAGCCATCAGGGGAGGGACACTGAAGCTTTCTTT. As protein: CASSHQGRDTEAFF.

In its sample, this clone was seen a few times. The V gene is TRBV19, the J gene TRBJ1-1; D is unclear. The germline V gene encodes CDR1 LNHDA and CDR2 SQIVND (reference sequence). Trimming removed 6 bases from V and 7 bases from J, with 15 bases in between. This CDR3 has 13 residues. This CDR3 reads CASSPDPRFEAFF. In DNA, the CDR3 is TGTGCCAGTAGCCCAGACCCCCGGTTTGAAGCTTTCTTT.

This clone turned up a few times. The rearrangement links TRBV6-5 to TRBJ2-3; 7 nucleotides match TRBD2. The CDR3 is 13 residues long. Trimming took 6 bases from V and 8 from J; bases not matched to a gene: 8. Germline CDR1 MNHEY, CDR2 SVGAGI. This chain's CDR3 is CASSYGGRGTQYF. DNA of the CDR3: TGTGCCAGCAGCTACGGGGGGAGAGGTACGCAGTATTTT.

This chain joins TRBV2 and TRBJ2-3; D possibly corresponds to TRBD1 (5 bases). Germline V lookup: CDR1 SNHLY, CDR2 FYNNEI. This CDR3 spans 13 amino acids. The V and J ends lost 0 bases and 6 bases respectively, with 7 bases between them. This CDR3 reads CASSEARVDTQYF. The CDR3 coding sequence is TGTGCCAGCAGTGAAGCCAGGGTGGATACGCAGTATTTT.

The chain joins TRBV19 to TRBJ2-1; 7 bases align to TRBD1. The junction had 10 bases not matched to a gene; V was cut back by 5 bases and J by 12 bases. The CDR3 runs to 13 residues. The germline V gene encodes CDR1 LNHDA and CDR2 SQIVND (reference sequence). The CDR3 DNA sequence: TGTGCCAGTAGTCCCCAACAGGGGAAAGGGCAGTTCTTC. Amino acids: CASSPQQGKGQFF. The full variable domain, in which reference TRBV19 and TRBJ2-1 provide the parts outside the CDR3, is DGGITQSPKYLFRKEGQNVTLSCEQNLNHDAMYWYRQDPGQGLRLIYYSQIVNDFQKGDIAEGYSVSREKKESFPLTVTSAQKNPTAFYLCASSPQQGKGQFFGPGTRLTVL.

This clone was counted only a few times. The V and J genes are TRBV5-6 and TRBJ2-7; D call uncertain. V was cut by 4 bases and J by 4 bases, with 18 bases left in between. The CDR3 totals 15 residues. Germline CDR1 and CDR2: SGHDT and YYEEEE. The CDR3: CASSTAPRHRYEQYF. The CDR3 nucleotides read TGTGCCAGCAGCACAGCCCCGCGCCACCGATACGAGCAGTACTTC.

The V and J genes are TRBV5-1 and TRBJ1-1, with a weak D call TRBD1 (5 bases). The CDR3 runs to 16 residues. Germline CDR1 reads SGHRS; CDR2 reads YFSETQ. V was clipped by 9 bases and J by 1 base, with 22 bases between them. The CDR3 DNA reads as TGCGCCACCCAAGAGGGTACAGGACTCTCGAACACTGAAGCTTTCTTT. This sequence encodes CATQEGTGLSNTEAFF.

The CDR3 nucleotides are TGTGCCAGCGCCTATAAGCCAGAGACCCAGTACTTC. Protein: CASAYKPETQYF. This rearrangement joins TRBV6-1 to TRBJ2-5, with no clear D. The V end lost 8 bases, the J end lost 4 bases, and 11 bases lay between the germline ends. The germline V gene has CDR1 MNHNS and CDR2 SASEGT. The CDR3 consists of 12 residues.

The chain couples TRBV11-2 to TRBJ2-3; 9 nucleotides match TRBD1. V trimming: 5 bases; J trimming: 15 bases; junction bases outside the gene matches: 15. CDR3 length: 14 amino acids. The germline gives CDR1 SGHAT, CDR2 FQNNGV. The CDR3 bases are TGTGCCAGCAGCATTAGTATCGCGACAGGGGGGGAATATTTT. This translates into CASSISIATGGEYF.

This chain links TRBV6-1 with TRBJ1-2; 8 bases are shared with TRBD1. Germline trimming cut 2 bases from V and 3 bases from J; bases unmatched to any gene: 2. This CDR3 comprises 14 residues. The germline V gene has CDR1 MNHNS and CDR2 SASEGT. The CDR3: CASSETTGDYGYTF. The CDR3 bases are TGTGCCAGCAGTGAAACGACAGGGGACTATGGCTACACCTTC.

This clone appeared a few times. The gene calls are TRBV6-5 and TRBJ2-7; the match to TRBD1 covers 9 bases. CDR3 length: 14 residues. CDR1 and CDR2 from the germline V gene are MNHEY and SVGAGI. V gave up 5 bases and J gave up 6 bases; unmatched junction bases: 8. The CDR3 sequence: CASSNPGTGTEQYF. The CDR3 coding sequence is TGTGCCAGCAGTAATCCCGGGACAGGGACCGAGCAGTACTTC.

The chain links TRBV7-9 to TRBJ2-1, with TRBD2 matching 10 bases. V dropped 8 bases and J dropped 3; count of bases not matched to a gene: 4. Per the germline V gene, CDR1 is SEHNR and CDR2 is FQNEAQ (reference sequence). This CDR3 spans 14 amino acids. The CDR3: CASFPSGGYNEQFF. CDR3 nucleotides: TGTGCCAGCTTCCCTAGCGGGGGCTACAATGAGCAGTTCTTC.

The rearrangement links TRBV14 to TRBJ2-3; possible D gene TRBD2, 5 bases. The germline CDR1 and CDR2 sequences are SGHDN and FVKESK. This CDR3 comprises 16 residues. V shed 1 base and J shed 1 base, with 12 bases lying between them. The CDR3 reads CASSQVTGKRTDTQYF. In nucleotides, the CDR3 is TGTGCCAGCAGCCAAGTAACGGGGAAGCGCACAGATACGCAGTATTTT.

This clone came up a few times. The chain is built from TRBV7-9 and TRBJ2-5; unclear D gene. The CDR3 has 14 amino acids. Germline V gene data show CDR1 as SEHNR and CDR2 as FQNEAQ (reference sequence). V lost 5 bases to trimming and J lost 1 base, with 11 bases between them. CDR3 loop: CASSEHSGQETQYF. DNA for the CDR3: TGTGCCAGCAGCGAGCATTCAGGCCAAGAGACCCAGTACTTC.

The chain uses TRBV5-1 and TRBJ1-4; possibly TRBD1 for D (5 bases). This CDR3 has 15 residues. Germline V CDR1 and CDR2: SGHRS, YFSETQ. V dropped 5 bases and J dropped 8 bases, with 19 bases sitting between them. CDR3 residues: CASSLRPGIKEKLFF. The DNA for the CDR3 is TGCGCCAGCAGTTTGAGACCAGGGATAAAAGAAAAACTGTTTTTT.

The chain joins TRBV29-1 to TRBJ2-7; 13 nucleotides align to TRBD2. CDR1 is SQVTM and CDR2 is ANQGSEA in the germline V gene. The CDR3 loop spans 14 amino acids. V lost 8 bases, J lost 0 bases, and 4 bases stayed unmatched. Here the CDR3 DNA reads TGCAGCTTCGGGACTAGCGGGACCTCCTACGAGCAGTACTTC. It translates to CSFGTSGTSYEQYF.

This rearrangement joins TRBV7-7 to TRBJ2-2; tentatively, D is TRBD2 (6 bases). This CDR3 region has 13 residues. Trimming stripped 5 bases from V and 6 bases from J, with 10 bases between. Germline assignment: CDR1 SSHAT and CDR2 FNYEAQ (reference sequence). In nucleotides, the CDR3 is TGTGCCAGCAGCGGGACTGTTGCCGGGGAGCTGTTTTTT. It yields the protein CASSGTVAGELFF.

This clone has more than one count but fewer than ten. This chain connects TRBV5-1 to TRBJ2-2, with 12 bases lining up with TRBD1. The germline CDR1 and CDR2 sequences are SGHRS and YFSETQ. This CDR3 has 16 amino acids. V lost 4 bases to trimming and J lost 5 bases; unmatched junction nucleotides: 6. The CDR3 DNA follows: TGCGCCAGCAGCACGGGACAGGGGGCCCCAACCGGGGAGCTGTTTTTT. Translated, it gives CASSTGQGAPTGELFF. Looking up the rest from reference TRBV5-1 and TRBJ2-2 gives the full variable domain: KAGVTQTPRYLIKTRGQQVTLSCSPISGHRSVSWYQQTPGQGLQFLFEYFSETQRNKGNFPGRFSGRQFSNSRSEMNVSTLELGDSALYLCASSTGQGAPTGELFFGEGSRLTVL.

CDR3 loop: CASSFGLGTDTQYF. The DNA for the CDR3 is TGTGCCAGCAGTTTTGGGCTGGGCACAGATACGCAGTATTTT. This chain connects TRBV27 to TRBJ2-3; D not certain. This CDR3 comprises 14 residues. Trimming cost V 3 bases and J 1 base, with 8 bases left between them. CDR1 is MNHEY, CDR2 SMNVEV, per germline (reference sequence).

The CDR3 coding sequence is TGTGCCAGCAGTTATAATACCCCGGGACAGGGGAGTTCTGGCTACACCTTC. It yields the protein CASSYNTPGQGSSGYTF. The chain combines TRBV7-9 with TRBJ1-2; 10 bases are a match to TRBD1. This CDR3 has 17 amino acids. Germline CDR1 SEHNR, CDR2 FQNEAQ (reference sequence). With 6 bases clipped from V and 7 bases from J, the junction kept 17 bases outside the gene matches.

The chain employs TRBV27 and TRBJ1-6; D may be TRBD1 (6 bases). CDR1 MNHEY and CDR2 SMNVEV come from the germline V gene (reference sequence). V lost 6 bases and J lost 11, with 17 bases in between. There are 14 residues in the CDR3. In DNA, the CDR3 is TGTGCCAGCAGCCCGGCAGGGGATACACCACCCCTCCACTTT. This translates into CASSPAGDTPPLHF.

V is TRBV4-2 and J is TRBJ1-1; perhaps TRBD1 as D (5 bases). The V gene's germline CDR1 is LGHNA and CDR2 YNFKEQ. V lost 4 bases to trimming and J lost 1 base, with 10 bases between them. This CDR3 has 14 residues. The CDR3 DNA is TGTGCCAGCAGCCGGAGACAGACGAACACTGAAGCTTTCTTT. Residues: CASSRRQTNTEAFF.

The rearrangement uses TRBV7-9 and TRBJ1-5, with 7 bases aligning to TRBD1. Germline V gene lookup returns CDR1 SEHNR and CDR2 FQNEAQ (reference sequence). V was pared by 5 bases and J by 0 bases, with 7 bases of the junction left unmatched. The CDR3 contains 16 residues. The CDR3 sequence is CASSDGTVYSNQPQHF. In nucleotides, the CDR3 is TGTGCCAGCAGCGACGGGACAGTTTATAGCAATCAGCCCCAGCATTTT.

This clone was seen more than once but under ten times. The J gene is TRBJ1-2, the V gene TRBV27; 7 positions match TRBD1. V lost 5 bases and J lost 9; bases outside the gene matches: 6. The germline gives CDR1 MNHEY, CDR2 SMNVEV (reference sequence). The CDR3 totals 12 residues. CDR3 DNA sequence: TGTGCCAGCAGTACGGACAGGAACCGCTACACCTTC. Its translation is CASSTDRNRYTF.